This is a list of T cell receptor beta chains from one sample in a study of blood T cell repertoires in COVID-19. TCRdb's table, derived via immunoSEQ multiplex PCR, lists solely in-frame clones and lacks some. The sample holds fewer than 300,000 clones, 91% seen once. Sequencing was done on a sample of peripheral blood. Receptor source: a woman in her 30s with COVID-19, enrolled during active disease. CDR3s include the opening cysteine and the closing phenylalanine or tryptophan. D genes are given only for firm matches. For some rows the clone size is stated as once, few or many, or as a class when expanded; others skip it.

D: NA; V: TRBV10-3; size: NA; J: TRBJ1-1; CDR3: CAISEFYLGNTEAFF; DNA: TGTGCCATCAGTGAATTCTATCTTGGGAACACTGAAGCTTTCTTT
D: TRBD1; V: TRBV7-3; size: few; J: TRBJ1-2; CDR3: CASSSNHGDRSYTF; DNA: TGTGCCAGCAGCTCAAACCACGGGGACAGGAGCTACACCTTC
D: TRBD1; V: TRBV24-1; size: NA; J: TRBJ1-1; CDR3: CATSDPAGDSVTTEAFF; DNA: TGTGCCACCAGTGATCCAGCTGGGGACAGCGTCACCACTGAAGCTTTCTTT
D: TRBD2; V: TRBV11-2; size: NA; J: TRBJ2-1; CDR3: CASSLQAGNRYNEQFF; DNA: TGTGCCAGCAGCTTGCAAGCGGGAAATAGGTACAATGAGCAGTTCTTC
D: TRBD1; V: TRBV7-2; size: NA; J: TRBJ2-2; CDR3: CASSVRGQGVPGELFF; DNA: TGTGCCAGCAGCGTTAGGGGACAGGGTGTTCCCGGGGAGCTGTTTTTT
D: NA; V: TRBV7-2; size: once; J: TRBJ2-7; CDR3: CASSRSYEQYF; DNA: TGTGCCAGCAGCCGTAGCTACGAGCAGTACTTC
D: TRBD2; V: TRBV2; size: NA; J: TRBJ2-1; CDR3: CASIPRTSGSGEQFF; DNA: TGTGCCAGCATCCCCAGGACTAGCGGGAGCGGTGAGCAGTTCTTC
D: NA; V: TRBV7-3; size: NA; J: TRBJ2-1; CDR3: CASSLMGVNEQFF; DNA: TGTGCCAGCAGCTTAATGGGAGTCAATGAGCAGTTCTTC
D: NA; V: TRBV19; size: NA; J: TRBJ1-2; CDR3: CASNLRASHGYTF; DNA: TGTGCCAGTAATCTCAGGGCGTCGCATGGCTACACCTTC
D: TRBD1; V: TRBV6-6; size: NA; J: TRBJ1-1; CDR3: CASSLTGVEAFF; DNA: TGTGCCAGCAGTTTGACAGGGGTTGAAGCTTTCTTT
D: NA; V: TRBV21-1; size: once; J: TRBJ1-5; CDR3: CASRPGQPHISNGQPQHF; DNA: TGTGCCAGCAGGCCGGGACAGCCCCATATTAGCAATGGTCAGCCCCAGCATTTT
D: NA; V: TRBV5-6; size: NA; J: TRBJ2-7; CDR3: CASSLGRSYEQYF; DNA: TGTGCCAGCAGCTTAGGCAGGTCCTACGAGCAGTACTTC
D: NA; V: TRBV6-5; size: NA; J: TRBJ2-7; CDR3: CASSPQGYEQYF; DNA: TGTGCCAGCAGTCCACAGGGCTACGAGCAGTACTTC
D: TRBD1; V: TRBV5-1; size: NA; J: TRBJ2-4; CDR3: CASSPRQGVNIQYF; DNA: TGCGCCAGCAGCCCGCGACAGGGGGTAAACATTCAGTACTTC
D: TRBD1; V: TRBV5-1; size: NA; J: TRBJ2-6; CDR3: CASSWGQPSKFSGANVLTF; DNA: TGCGCCAGCAGCTGGGGACAGCCCTCAAAGTTCTCTGGGGCCAACGTCCTGACTTTC
D: NA; V: TRBV4-1; size: NA; J: TRBJ1-2; CDR3: CASSQTGLDYGYTF; DNA: TGCGCCAGCAGCCAAACAGGGTTGGACTATGGCTACACCTTC
D: NA; V: TRBV11-2; size: NA; J: TRBJ2-7; CDR3: CASSLQTSYEQYF; DNA: TGTGCCAGCAGCTTACAGACAAGCTACGAGCAGTACTTC
D: NA; V: TRBV7-9; size: NA; J: TRBJ2-7; CDR3: CASSPGETYEQYF; DNA: TGTGCCAGCAGCCCCGGAGAGACGTACGAGCAGTACTTC
D: TRBD2; V: TRBV5-6; size: NA; J: TRBJ2-1; CDR3: CASSLAVTAGVQFF; DNA: TGTGCCAGCAGCTTGGCGGTAACAGCGGGAGTGCAGTTCTTC
D: NA; V: TRBV6-1; size: NA; J: TRBJ2-7; CDR3: CASSETTRNEQYF; DNA: TGTGCCAGCAGTGAAACAACGCGGAACGAGCAGTACTTC
D: TRBD1; V: TRBV4-1; size: NA; J: TRBJ2-7; CDR3: CASSQVTGELYEQYF; DNA: TGCGCCAGCAGCCAAGTGACAGGGGAGCTCTACGAGCAGTACTTC
D: TRBD1; V: TRBV6-5; size: NA; J: TRBJ2-7; CDR3: CASSPTGDHYEQYF; DNA: TGTGCCAGCAGTCCAACAGGGGATCACTACGAGCAGTACTTC
D: NA; V: TRBV15; size: NA; J: TRBJ2-4; CDR3: CATSRDLLPRTSDIQYF; DNA: TGTGCCACCAGCAGAGATCTCTTGCCCCGAACGTCGGACATTCAGTACTTC
D: TRBD1; V: TRBV4-1; size: NA; J: TRBJ1-2; CDR3: CASSQTTGVGYTF; DNA: TGCGCCAGCAGCCAGACCACAGGGGTTGGCTACACCTTC
D: TRBD2; V: TRBV5-6; size: NA; J: TRBJ2-2; CDR3: CASLDSGRATGELFF; DNA: TGTGCCAGCCTAGATAGCGGGAGGGCCACCGGGGAGCTGTTTTTT
D: TRBD1; V: TRBV5-1; size: NA; J: TRBJ2-3; CDR3: CASSNRDRGTDTQYF; DNA: TGCGCCAGCAGCAACCGGGACAGGGGGACAGATACGCAGTATTTT
D: NA; V: TRBV7-9; size: few; J: TRBJ2-2; CDR3: CASSLGLPNTGELFF; DNA: TGTGCCAGCAGCCTGGGACTCCCGAACACCGGGGAGCTGTTTTTT
D: NA; V: TRBV13; size: NA; J: TRBJ2-5; CDR3: CASSFPAEETQYF; DNA: TGTGCCAGCAGCTTTCCAGCGGAAGAGACCCAGTACTTC
D: TRBD2; V: TRBV7-2; size: NA; J: TRBJ2-2; CDR3: CASSLAWRAGGLSGELFF; DNA: TGTGCCAGCAGCTTAGCGTGGAGGGCGGGAGGCCTCTCCGGGGAGCTGTTTTTT
D: TRBD2; V: TRBV4-2; size: NA; J: TRBJ2-1; CDR3: CASSPVVAGGPDEQFF; DNA: TGTGCCAGCAGCCCGGTAGTGGCGGGAGGGCCGGATGAGCAGTTCTTC
D: TRBD2; V: TRBV15; size: NA; J: TRBJ2-5; CDR3: CATSKKGATGTSLFRIQETQYF; DNA: TGTGCCACCAGCAAGAAGGGGGCGACCGGGACTAGCTTGTTTCGAATCCAAGAGACCCAGTACTTC
D: TRBD2; V: TRBV30; size: NA; J: TRBJ2-3; CDR3: CAWATGLATDTQYF; DNA: TGTGCCTGGGCCACCGGACTAGCCACAGATACGCAGTATTTT
D: TRBD2; V: TRBV20-1; size: NA; J: TRBJ2-1; CDR3: CSASGGLANNEQFF; DNA: TGCAGTGCTAGTGGGGGACTAGCGAACAATGAGCAGTTCTTC
D: NA; V: TRBV28; size: NA; J: TRBJ1-1; CDR3: CASSTSVNTEAFF; DNA: TGTGCCAGCAGCACTTCGGTCAACACTGAAGCTTTCTTT
D: TRBD1; V: TRBV24-1; size: NA; J: TRBJ1-2; CDR3: CATSDSDRGFGYTF; DNA: TGTGCCACCAGTGATTCGGACAGGGGGTTTGGCTACACCTTC
D: NA; V: TRBV27; size: few; J: TRBJ1-5; CDR3: CASSLSGGAGGTQHF; DNA: TGTGCCAGCAGTTTATCTGGGGGGGCCGGTGGGACCCAGCATTTT
D: NA; V: TRBV2; size: NA; J: TRBJ1-4; CDR3: CASGVGGANEKLFF; DNA: TGTGCCAGCGGGGTCGGGGGAGCTAATGAAAAACTGTTTTTT
D: TRBD2; V: TRBV11-3; size: few; J: TRBJ2-2; CDR3: CASSRGLAMNTGELFF; DNA: TGTGCCAGCAGCCGCGGACTAGCCATGAACACCGGGGAGCTGTTTTTT
D: TRBD1; V: TRBV30; size: NA; J: TRBJ1-1; CDR3: CAWSTPGTGARTAFF; DNA: TGTGCCTGGAGTACCCCCGGGACAGGGGCAAGAACAGCTTTCTTT
D: NA; V: TRBV2; size: few; J: TRBJ1-2; CDR3: CASVREGLQGHGYTF; DNA: TGTGCCAGCGTTCGAGAAGGCCTACAGGGACATGGCTACACCTTC
D: NA; V: TRBV30; size: NA; J: TRBJ1-1; CDR3: CAWTQRQPNTEAFF; DNA: TGTGCCTGGACCCAGCGACAGCCGAACACTGAAGCTTTCTTT
D: TRBD1; V: TRBV5-1; size: NA; J: TRBJ1-2; CDR3: CASSFGDSRNHYGYTF; DNA: TGCGCCAGCAGCTTCGGGGACAGTCGAAACCACTATGGCTACACCTTC
D: TRBD1; V: TRBV10-1; size: once; J: TRBJ2-2; CDR3: CASSGQGVNTGELFF; DNA: TGCGCCAGCAGTGGACAGGGTGTCAACACCGGGGAGCTGTTTTTT
D: TRBD2; V: TRBV7-2; size: NA; J: TRBJ2-1; CDR3: CASSLAASGGRNEQFF; DNA: TGTGCCAGCAGCTTAGCCGCTAGCGGGGGACGCAATGAGCAGTTCTTC
D: NA; V: TRBV5-1; size: NA; J: TRBJ1-6; CDR3: CASSLNEAYNSPLHF; DNA: TGCGCCAGCAGCTTGAACGAGGCGTATAATTCACCCCTCCACTTT
D: TRBD1; V: TRBV7-6; size: NA; J: TRBJ2-1; CDR3: CASSQGQGGNEQFF; DNA: TGTGCCAGCAGCCAGGGACAGGGTGGCAATGAGCAGTTCTTC
D: TRBD2; V: TRBV13; size: NA; J: TRBJ2-7; CDR3: CASSYPTSGATYEQYF; DNA: TGTGCCAGCAGCTACCCGACTAGCGGGGCAACCTACGAGCAGTACTTC
D: TRBD2; V: TRBV11-2; size: NA; J: TRBJ2-1; CDR3: CASSLSGRTSSYNEQFF; DNA: TGTGCCAGCAGCCTTTCGGGGAGGACTAGCTCCTACAATGAGCAGTTCTTC
D: NA; V: TRBV27; size: NA; J: TRBJ1-1; CDR3: CASRTGWGEAFF; DNA: TGTGCCAGCAGGACAGGCTGGGGCGAAGCTTTCTTT
D: TRBD2; V: TRBV5-1; size: NA; J: TRBJ2-1; CDR3: CASSSATGTRTYNEQFF; DNA: TGCGCCAGCAGCTCGGCTACCGGGACTAGAACCTACAATGAGCAGTTCTTC
D: NA; V: TRBV28; size: many; J: TRBJ1-6; CDR3: CASRSGLNNSPLHF; DNA: TGTGCCAGCCGGTCAGGGCTTAATAATTCACCCCTCCACTTT
D: TRBD1; V: TRBV11-2; size: NA; J: TRBJ2-7; CDR3: CASSSPDRFNSYEQYF; DNA: TGTGCCAGCAGCTCACCGGACAGGTTTAACTCCTACGAGCAGTACTTC
D: TRBD1; V: TRBV5-4; size: NA; J: TRBJ2-2; CDR3: CASSSATGGDTGELFF; DNA: TGTGCCAGCAGCTCGGCGACAGGGGGGGACACCGGGGAGCTGTTTTTT
D: NA; V: TRBV5-1; size: once; J: TRBJ1-3; CDR3: CASSLFGSGNTIYF; DNA: TGCGCCAGCAGCTTGTTCGGCTCTGGAAACACCATATATTTT